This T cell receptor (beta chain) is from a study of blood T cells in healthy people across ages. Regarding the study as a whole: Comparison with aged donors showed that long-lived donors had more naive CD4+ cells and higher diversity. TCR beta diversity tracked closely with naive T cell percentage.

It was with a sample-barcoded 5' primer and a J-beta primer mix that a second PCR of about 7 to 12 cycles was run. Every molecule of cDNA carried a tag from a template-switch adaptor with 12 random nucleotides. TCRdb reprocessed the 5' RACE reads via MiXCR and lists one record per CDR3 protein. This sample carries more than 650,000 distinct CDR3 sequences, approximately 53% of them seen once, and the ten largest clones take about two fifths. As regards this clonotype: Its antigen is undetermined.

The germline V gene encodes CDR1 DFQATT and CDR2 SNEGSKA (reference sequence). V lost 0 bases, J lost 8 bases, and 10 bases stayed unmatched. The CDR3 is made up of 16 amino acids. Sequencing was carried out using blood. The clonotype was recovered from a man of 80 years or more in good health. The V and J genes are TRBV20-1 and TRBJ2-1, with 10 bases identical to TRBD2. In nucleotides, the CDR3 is TGCAGTGCTAGAGATCGGAAGCGGGGGGGCTTCTATGAGCAGTTCTTC. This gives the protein CSARDRKRGGFYEQFF.